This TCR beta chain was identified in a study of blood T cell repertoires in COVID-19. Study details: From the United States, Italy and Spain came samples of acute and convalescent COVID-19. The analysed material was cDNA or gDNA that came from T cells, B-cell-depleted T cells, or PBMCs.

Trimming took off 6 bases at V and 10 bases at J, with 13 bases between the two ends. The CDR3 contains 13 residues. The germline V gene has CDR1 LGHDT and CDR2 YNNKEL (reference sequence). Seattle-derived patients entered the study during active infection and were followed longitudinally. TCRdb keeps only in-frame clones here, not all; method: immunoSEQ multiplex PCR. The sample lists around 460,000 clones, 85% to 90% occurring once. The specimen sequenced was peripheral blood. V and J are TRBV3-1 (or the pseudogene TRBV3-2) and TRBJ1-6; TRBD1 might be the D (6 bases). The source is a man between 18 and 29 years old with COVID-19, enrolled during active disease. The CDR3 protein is CASSYRENSPLHF. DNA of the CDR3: TGTGCCAGCAGTTACAGGGAAAACTCACCCCTCCACTTT.